This T cell receptor beta chain is drawn from a study of shared clonotypes between healthy human individuals (dated by TCRdb to about 2020). For the wider study: The cohort included a few men and a couple of women between 18 and 49 years of age. Between about 0.94 and 8.9 billion PBMCs per donor were obtained by leukapheresis. To increase sequencing depth and limit assay-specific biases, TCR repertoire library preparation and sequencing were carried out by different laboratories using diverse techniques. To estimate repertoire size and how much clonotype sharing occurs between individuals, the study deeply sequenced the blood TCR repertoires of about five healthy adults. Study-wide findings and limitations: Only blood was sampled, and tissue TCR repertoires likely differ from those in blood. The small number of donors limited the genetic and exposure-history diversity represented. Pairwise subsampling indicated that sequencing depth was expected to affect the degree of clonotype sharing among donors.

With respect to this clone: The antigen it recognizes is unknown. Base qualities are missing; no much larger clone stands one base away.

TCR CDR3 regions were amplified from genomic DNA by multiplex PCR using the deep immunoSEQ assay. Genomic DNA extracted from each cell subset was distributed evenly over all wells of several immunoSEQ 96-well plates, and each plate served as one replicate. Each replicate PCR for unsorted PBMC received about 310 ng genomic DNA, equal to about 30,000 T cell genomes. Ten immunoSEQ deep assay plates were used to sequence the unsorted PBMC genomic DNA. The purified libraries were quantified using a Qubit 3.0 fluorometer, sized with a Bioanalyzer 2100, and then quantified again using the KAPA Library Quantification kit. A separate single-read 150-cycle Illumina NextSeq 550 flow cell was used to sequence each immunoSEQ 96-well plate. Per the original workflow: Because the immunoSEQ output held only junctional sequences and lacked quality scores, the filtering could not match the filtering applied to full-length reads. Sequences were annotated with PyIR, a Python wrapper for IgBLAST v1.9, using IMGT germline references to assign V/J genes and CDR3. Any read was removed if the V/J assignment was weak (E-value above 1e-6), the CDR3 was missing, or the read contained stop codons, out-of-frame junctions, or ambiguous translated residues. V3J clonotypes were defined by identical inferred V gene, J gene, and CDR3 amino acid sequence. To compute the percentage overlap between repertoires, the number of shared unique clonotypes was divided by the size of the smaller repertoire. RTK rarefaction, the Chao1 estimator, and Recon v2.1 estimates of unobserved clonotypes were used to assess repertoire richness. TCRdb took this table from immuneACCESS and kept in-frame rearrangements with V and J called. Such tables lack part of the clones; where checked against another copy, unresolved V genes explain under half of the gap, and the rest is unexplained. V and J calls and clone size are those listed in that table; D and trimming were worked out from the DNA. The sample table holds about 490,000 clones, of which almost 80% were seen once. The ten largest account for about 12% of the sample.

Donors were healthy HIV-negative adults with no recently reported acute infections or vaccinations. Every donor was a Caucasian adult living in Nashville, Tennessee, USA. For unsorted samples, roughly 91 million PBMCs were counted, and genomic DNA was extracted using the QIAamp DNA Blood Mini kit. After blood collection by leukapheresis, PBMCs were isolated using Ficoll-Histopaque density gradient centrifugation and then cryopreserved in the vapor phase of liquid nitrogen. CDR1 and CDR2, per the germline V gene, are MNHEY and SVGAGI. Germline trimming amounts to 5 bases on V and 5 bases on J, with 6 as the count of junction bases outside the gene matches. The CDR3 holds 15 amino acids from the cysteine to the phenylalanine. The sequence is cut down to CDR3 DNA, 45 bases in frame from base 1.

Sample: PBMCs. The chain is assembled from TRBV6-5 and TRBJ2-1; TRBD2 lines up with 10 middle nucleotides. The TCR was taken from a woman aged 40 to 50 in good health. Some clones in this sample may be carry-over from other donors' samples. The nucleotide sequence reads as follows: TGTGCCAGCAGTCTAGCGGGAGTTAGGAACAATGAGCAGTTCTTC. Translated, this gives CASSLAGVRNNEQFF.